This TCR beta chain appears in the sequencing data of a study of cytomegalovirus exposure and HLA in healthy donors. General study points: There were some public TCRs occurring in many donors, but most TCR sequences were rare.

J was trimmed by 2 bases and V by 2 bases; bases with no gene match: 5. This CDR3 spans 16 amino acids. Germline V lookup: CDR1 LNHDA, CDR2 SQIVND (reference sequence). PCR amplification relied on 60 Vbeta primers (plus 13 Jbeta primers). Sequencing used immunoSEQ multiplex PCR; TCRdb keeps in-frame clones, though not all of them. The sample is made up of approximately 210,000 clones, and the top ten hold approximately 1% of it. Turning to this clone: Its target is unknown.

The chain links TRBV19 to TRBJ1-4, with TRBD1 identical over 7 bases. Sequencing was done on a sample of PBMCs. The origin of this receptor is a woman aged 25-40 years in good health and CMV-seropositive. CDR3 DNA sequence: TGTGCCAGTAGTATATTTTGGGGACAGACTAATGAAAAACTGTTTTTT. It yields the protein CASSIFWGQTNEKLFF.